These T cell receptor beta chains were read from a single sample in a study of shared clonotypes between healthy human individuals. Sequenced by immunoSEQ multiplex PCR; TCRdb stores in-frame clones only, minus some. In the table there are around 530,000 clones, around three quarters of which are singletons. The sample consisted of PBMCs. The receptors shown here come from a woman between 40 and 50 years old in good health. Some clones in this sample may be carry-over from other donors' samples. Each CDR3 is given without its conserved first and last residue. D genes are given only for firm matches.

ASSFTGGSTEAF	TRBD1	TRBV7-3
ASTPNTRRTEAF	NA	TRBV2
ASSSLRTDRPYGYT	TRBD1	TRBV11-2
ASSLGGTSGYYEQY	TRBD2	TRBV11-2
ASRETGNSGNTIY	TRBD1	TRBV6-1
AWSTSFSGNTIY	NA	TRBV30
ASSRDRSYEQY	NA	TRBV5-1
ASSQDYPFIGELF	NA	TRBV4-3
ASRTDATYEQY	NA	TRBV28
ASSPRLAGALEQF	TRBD2	TRBV14
AGDKNTGELF	NA	TRBV21-1
ASSLRGARETQY	NA	TRBV5-6
ASSIRVGGTEAF	NA	TRBV19